The 25 T cell receptor beta chains reported below all come from one sample, sequenced in a study of blood T cells in healthy people across ages. Then a second PCR, running roughly 7 to 11 cycles, was carried out with a sample-barcoded 5' primer and a J-beta primer mix. TCRdb redid the calling of the 5' RACE reads with MiXCR, one entry per CDR3 protein. Of 1.5 million to 1.9 million distinct CDR3 sequences listed, about 42% are singletons. Sequences were obtained from blood. Receptors originate from a woman aged 18-29 years in good health.

This clonotype was seen a few times. This chain joins TRBV7-2 and TRBJ2-5; a weak D match, TRBD2 (6 bases). The CDR3 is 14 amino acids. Between the trimmed V and J ends, which lost 1 base and 5 bases, there was a span of 11 bases. Germline CDR1 is SGHTA and CDR2 is FQGNSA. As DNA, the CDR3 is TGTGCCAGCAGCTTAGAGGCTAGCGTGGAGACCCAGTACTTC. It translates to CASSLEASVETQYF.

This clonotype was observed a few times. The chain employs TRBV20-1 and TRBJ2-4; D perhaps matches TRBD2 (6 bases). The end of the DNA is better explained by TRBJ2-7, so the J call may be wrong. The CDR3 consists of 13 residues. Germline V lookup: CDR1 DFQATT, CDR2 SNEGSKA (reference sequence). The CDR3 loop is CSARGGNHNEQYF. The DNA of the CDR3 is TGCAGTGCTAGAGGCGGGAATCACAACGAGCAGTACTTC.

The chain is built from TRBV20-1 and TRBJ2-5; the D is unclear. Germline V lookup: CDR1 DFQATT, CDR2 SNEGSKA (reference sequence). The V end was cut by 6 bases, the J end by 5 bases, with 16 bases between. This CDR3 spans 13 amino acids. Here the CDR3 reads CSAGKIHRETQYF. The CDR3 region has the DNA TGCAGTGCGGGGAAAATTCACCGGGAGACCCAGTACTTC.

The rearrangement joins TRBV6-6 to TRBJ2-3; TRBD1 matches at 9 bases. Germline loops: CDR1 MNHNY, CDR2 SVGAGI (reference sequence). With 2 bases clipped from V and 5 bases from J, the junction kept 11 bases outside the gene matches. The CDR3 has 17 amino acids. As DNA, the CDR3 is TGTGCCAGCAGTTACGTCTCCGGGACAGGGTACGGAGATACGCAGTATTTT. Its translation: CASSYVSGTGYGDTQYF.

This clonotype was recorded once. This rearrangement joins TRBV9 to TRBJ1-1, with D possibly matching TRBD1 (5 bases). The V and J ends lost 2 bases and 1 base respectively, with 9 bases between them. The length of the CDR3 is 14 residues. Per germline, CDR1 SGDLS and CDR2 YYNGEE. CDR3 in DNA: TGTGCCAGCAGCGTCTCAGGGTGGAACACTGAAGCTTTCTTT. Translated: CASSVSGWNTEAFF.

The rearrangement joins TRBV20-1 to TRBJ2-5, with TRBD2 as a possible D gene (5 bases). The CDR3 extends over 13 amino acids. The ends were cut back, 6 bases at V and 5 bases at J, with 16 bases in the middle. Germline V gene data show CDR1 as DFQATT and CDR2 as SNEGSKA (reference sequence). The CDR3 here is CSAHGEGMETQYF. The CDR3 nucleotides are TGCAGTGCCCACGGGGAAGGGATGGAGACCCAGTACTTC.

The DNA for the CDR3 is TGTGCCACCAGTGATCAGACGGGCCTATCTGCGGGGAGTAAGTTAGATACGCAGTATTTT. Translation gives CATSDQTGLSAGSKLDTQYF. The J gene is TRBJ2-3, the V gene TRBV24-1, with TRBD2 as a possible D gene (6 bases). Germline lookup yields CDR1 KGHDR and CDR2 SFDVKD. The CDR3 is 20 amino acids. V was shortened by 3 bases and J by 5 bases, with 29 bases between the two germline ends.

This rearrangement joins TRBV7-3 to TRBJ2-7; D is unclear. V was pared by 5 bases and J by 5 bases, with 13 bases between. CDR1 is SGHTA and CDR2 is FQGTGA in the germline V gene. The CDR3 is made up of 13 amino acids. The CDR3 DNA reads as TGTGCCAGCAGCCAATCTCGCGGCGACGAGCAGTACTTC. Amino acids: CASSQSRGDEQYF.

A remark on this clonotype: This may stem from a read error, because a much larger clone lies one nucleotide away. The J gene is TRBJ2-1, the V gene TRBV6-5; tentatively, D is TRBD2 (7 bases). The CDR3 totals 17 residues. Germline CDR1 reads MNHEY; CDR2 reads SVGAGI. Trimming removed 1 base at V and 8 bases at J, with 21 bases between. CDR3 DNA: TGTGCCAGCAGTTACTTGTCAACGGGGGGCACTCGGGATGAGCAGTTCTTC. It codes for CASSYLSTGGTRDEQFF.

Ten or more counts support this clonotype. This chain uses TRBV10-3 with TRBJ2-5; D is undetermined. Germline V gives CDR1 ENHRY, CDR2 SYGVKD. The germline V and J ends were trimmed by 6 bases and 0 bases, with 5 bases remaining between them. The CDR3 runs 12 residues. CDR3 DNA sequence: TGTGCCATCAGCAAGGACCAAGAGACCCAGTACTTC. Its protein is CAISKDQETQYF.

V and J are TRBV9 and TRBJ1-1; 7 bases agree with TRBD1. The germline V gene encodes CDR1 SGDLS and CDR2 YYNGEE. Germline trimming cut 2 bases from V and 4 bases from J; bases unmatched to any gene: 2. The length of the CDR3 is 13 residues. The CDR3 bases are TGTGCCAGCAGCGTTACAGGGGCCACTGAAGCTTTCTTT. Its protein is CASSVTGATEAFF.

The gene calls are TRBV5-1 and TRBJ2-7; 12 bases line up with TRBD2. Germline V gene data show CDR1 as SGHRS and CDR2 as YFSETQ. The CDR3 has 14 residues. V shed 9 bases, J shed 0 bases, and the junction held 4 bases outside the gene matches. The CDR3 coding sequence is TGCGCCAACACACTAGCGGGGGGCTCCTACGAGCAGTACTTC. Encoded protein: CANTLAGGSYEQYF. Combining the CDR3 with reference TRBV5-1 and TRBJ2-7 gives the whole variable domain KAGVTQTPRYLIKTRGQQVTLSCSPISGHRSVSWYQQTPGQGLQFLFEYFSETQRNKGNFPGRFSGRQFSNSRSEMNVSTLELGDSALYLCANTLAGGSYEQYFGPGTRLTVT.

Of note for this clonotype: The junction and the germline gene differ at one end; a read error may be behind it. This sequence joins TRBV7-2 and TRBJ2-5; 9 bases match TRBD2. Germline V CDR1 and CDR2: SGHTA, FQGNSA. The CDR3 is 16 residues long. As DNA, the CDR3 is TGTGCCAGCAGCTTAAATTTTGGGCGGGGGGGGGAGACTCAGTACTTC. Amino acid sequence: CASSLNFGRGGETQYF.

This clonotype was seen more than once but under ten times. As DNA, the CDR3 is TGTGCCAGTAATCAACGGACAGGGGGGCGTAACTACAATGAGCAGTTCTTC. This gives the protein CASNQRTGGRNYNEQFF. This rearrangement joins TRBV12-3 or TRBV12-4 to TRBJ2-1; 10 nucleotides agree with TRBD1. This CDR3 region has 17 residues. The V segment lost 9 bases and the J segment 3 bases; nucleotides outside the gene matches: 14.

The rearrangement joins TRBV12-3 or TRBV12-4 to TRBJ2-2; 7 nucleotides agree with TRBD1. The CDR3 covers 14 residues. Unmatched junction bases numbered 5, after V lost 5 bases and J lost 5 bases. The CDR3 reads CASSPRGQTGELFF. DNA for the CDR3: TGTGCCAGCAGTCCCAGGGGACAGACCGGGGAGCTGTTTTTT.

The V and J genes are TRBV9 and TRBJ2-3; 13 bases match TRBD2. CDR3 length: 17 residues. The V segment lost 0 bases and the J segment 4 bases; nucleotides outside the gene matches: 5. Per germline, CDR1 SGDLS and CDR2 YYNGEE. As DNA, the CDR3 is TGTGCCAGCAGCGTAGAGAGGACTAGCGGGAGCGCAGATACGCAGTATTTT. Its protein product is CASSVERTSGSADTQYF. Full variable domain (rest looked up from reference TRBV9 and TRBJ2-3): DSGVTQTPKHLITATGQRVTLRCSPRSGDLSVYWYQQSLDQGLQFLIQYYNGEERAKGNILERFSAQQFPDLHSELNLSSLELGDSALYFCASSVERTSGSADTQYFGPGTRLTVL.

Remarks on this clonotype: An end of the junction does not agree with germline; a read error may underlie this. The V call is TRBV7-8, the J call TRBJ2-5; D is unclear. The CDR3 loop spans 12 amino acids. Looked up from germline, CDR1 is SGHVS and CDR2 is FQNEAQ. The DNA for the CDR3 is TGTGCCAGCACCAAAGACCAGGAGACCCAGTACTTC. Encoded protein: CASTKDQETQYF.

This clonotype was detected only a few times. The chain links TRBV7-2 to TRBJ2-7; D may correspond to TRBD1 or TRBD2 (5 bases each). The CDR3 has 14 amino acids. Germline loops: CDR1 SGHTA, CDR2 FQGNSA. V was shortened by 3 bases and J by 4 bases, with 13 bases between the two germline ends. CDR3 sequence reads: CASSFIGTFYEQYF. DNA of the CDR3: TGTGCCAGCAGCTTTATCGGGACCTTTTACGAGCAGTACTTC.

The chain combines TRBV5-5 with TRBJ2-1; D remains ambiguous. The CDR3 spans 16 residues. Trimming took off 2 bases at V and 0 bases at J, with 12 bases between the two ends. Germline V gene lookup returns CDR1 SGHKS and CDR2 YYEKEE (reference sequence). The CDR3, as DNA: TGTGCCAGCAGCTTCTTGACCGAGAGCTCCTACAATGAGCAGTTCTTC. It translates to CASSFLTESSYNEQFF.

The V call is TRBV28, the J call TRBJ1-1; a weak D match, TRBD1 (6 bases). Trimming cost V 6 bases and J 0 bases, with 11 bases left between them. Germline CDR1 MDHEN, CDR2 SYDVKM. The CDR3 runs to 14 residues. The chain's CDR3 is CASSVRDMNTEAFF. Written as DNA, the CDR3 is TGTGCCAGCAGCGTCAGGGACATGAACACTGAAGCTTTCTTT.

This sequence joins TRBV4-1 and TRBJ2-1, with 8 bases identical to TRBD2. J was trimmed by 7 bases and V by 3 bases; bases with no gene match: 8. The CDR3 has 15 residues. Germline loops: CDR1 MGHRA, CDR2 YSYEKL. This CDR3 reads CASSHPGLGVNEQFF. The DNA of the CDR3 is TGCGCCAGCAGCCATCCGGGACTAGGGGTGAATGAGCAGTTCTTC.

This clonotype has more than one count but fewer than ten. V usage is TRBV6-1 and J usage is TRBJ1-2; a possible D gene is TRBD1 (5 bases). Trimming removed 7 bases at V and 4 bases at J, with 25 bases between. Per germline, CDR1 MNHNS and CDR2 SASEGT. The CDR3 spans 17 residues. The CDR3 sequence: CASIPRGVLGSAYGYTF. For the CDR3, the DNA is TGTGCCAGCATCCCCCGAGGGGTGTTAGGCAGCGCCTATGGCTACACCTTC.

V usage is TRBV4-1 and J usage is TRBJ1-4; D uncertain. V shed 1 base and J shed 7 bases, with 7 bases lying between them. This CDR3 region has 13 residues. Germline V CDR1 and CDR2: MGHRA, YSYEKL. In DNA form, the CDR3 reads TGCGCCAGCAGCCAAGGAGTCTTTGAAAAACTGTTTTTT. Its translation is CASSQGVFEKLFF.

Notes on this clonotype: Since a much larger clone is just one base distant, this may be a read error. V and J are TRBV10-3 and TRBJ2-7; 11 bases line up with TRBD2. The V gene's germline CDR1 is ENHRY and CDR2 SYGVKD. This CDR3 spans 15 amino acids. The J segment lost 7 bases and the V segment lost 7 bases, leaving 12 bases of the junction unmatched. CDR3 amino acids: CAIKTTSGIVDEQYF. CDR3 in DNA: TGTGCCATCAAGACGACTAGCGGGATTGTGGATGAGCAGTACTTC.

This clonotype has only a few counts. The chain uses TRBV29-1 and TRBJ2-3; weak D call: TRBD1 (6 bases). CDR1 and CDR2 from the germline V gene are SQVTM and ANQGSEA. The CDR3 contains 15 residues. The V end lost 6 bases, the J end lost 2 bases, and 18 bases lay between the germline ends. The CDR3 reads CSVSWTASDTDTQYF. The CDR3 bases are TGCAGCGTGAGTTGGACAGCGTCGGACACAGATACGCAGTATTTT.